This note documents a single T cell receptor (beta chain) sequence. The antigen is undetermined. This sample is part of a study of cytomegalovirus exposure and HLA in healthy donors. Overall study findings and caveats: Under in vitro conditions, a few CMV-associated chains were confirmed as specific for CMV antigens.

Using immunoSEQ multiplex PCR, the repertoire was profiled, and TCRdb retains in-frame clones only, with some absent. The sample consists of some 170,000 clones, roughly 86% of them appearing once. The trim removed 7 bases at V and 6 bases at J, leaving 11 bases unmatched. CDR3 length equals 14 residues. The germline V gene encodes CDR1 SQVTM and CDR2 ANQGSEA. The chain uses TRBV29-1 and TRBJ2-3, with 9 positions matching TRBD2. This clonotype was obtained from a man younger than 30 in good health and CMV-seropositive. Sequencing used PBMCs. The CDR3 reads CSAQRRGRADTQYF. DNA of the CDR3: TGCAGCGCCCAGAGGCGCGGGAGGGCTGATACGCAGTATTTT.